This T cell receptor (beta chain) was found in a study of blood T cell repertoires in COVID-19. The ends were cut back, 1 base at V and 3 bases at J, with 21 bases in the middle. Germline CDR1 reads LGHDT; CDR2 reads YNNKEL (reference sequence). The CDR3 length is 18 residues. Only in-frame clones appear in the TCRdb table, and some are missing; sequencing was by immunoSEQ multiplex PCR. The sample has about 200,000 clones; around 85% are singletons. Participants reported their clinical history, and cohort assignment relied on those reports. The sample was PBMCs or T cells enriched from blood (not recorded which). The chain has TRBV3-1 (or the pseudogene TRBV3-2) and TRBJ1-2, with D possibly matching TRBD1 (6 bases). The receptor comes from a middle-aged man who had recovered from COVID-19. CDR3 DNA: TGTGCCAGCAGCCAAGTCAATTCCCGGGCAGGGGATCACTATGGCTACACCTTC. This codes for CASSQVNSRAGDHYGYTF.